The rows below give T cell receptor beta chains drawn from one sample of a study of identifying expanded T cells in peripheral blood. Sequencing was performed with immunoSEQ multiplex PCR; in TCRdb, only in-frame clones are kept and a portion is missing. The sample includes under 150,000 clones, approximately 86% of them seen just once. The sequenced material came from blood. All receptors derive from a person between 18 and 75 years old in good health. The CDR3 runs from the conserved cysteine through the conserved F or W. D genes are given only for firm matches. Part of the rows lack a size; the others show once, few, many or a class for expanded clones.

D	V	size	J	length	DNA	CDR3
NA	TRBV5-1	NA	TRBJ2-7	14	TGCGCCAGCAGCACCGACCGACGCCTCTACGAGCAGTACTTC	CASSTDRRLYEQYF
TRBD2	TRBV4-1	once	TRBJ2-2	17	TGCGCCAGTAGCCGAGCCGGGACTAGCGGGAGGGCTGGGGAGCTGTTTTTT	CASSRAGTSGRAGELFF
NA	TRBV5-1	NA	TRBJ2-7	14	TGCGCCAGCAGCTTGACCCAGACCGCCTACGAGCAGTACTTC	CASSLTQTAYEQYF
TRBD1	TRBV19	few	TRBJ2-3	14	TGTGCCAGTAGTCACACAGGGGGAGGAGATACGCAGTATTTT	CASSHTGGGDTQYF
NA	TRBV25-1	NA	TRBJ2-3	11	TGTGCCAGCAGTGTGACAAATACGCAGTATTTT	CASSVTNTQYF
NA	TRBV4-2	NA	TRBJ2-2	14	TGTGCCAGCAGCTTGGGCGGGGACACCGGGGAGCTGTTTTTT	CASSLGGDTGELFF
TRBD2	TRBV5-1	once	TRBJ2-1	19	TGCGCCAGCAGCCCCGGACTAGCGGGAGGGTTGCCCTCCTACAATGAGCAGTTCTTC	CASSPGLAGGLPSYNEQFF
NA	TRBV7-8	NA	TRBJ1-4	13	TGTGCCAGCAGCTTCGAACCGAATGAAAAACTGTTTTTT	CASSFEPNEKLFF
NA	TRBV19	NA	TRBJ2-7	17	TGTGCCAGTAGTAAAAAGGACATGACTCCGCCGTCCTACGAGCAGTACTTC	CASSKKDMTPPSYEQYF
NA	TRBV19	NA	TRBJ1-6	13	TGTGCCAGTAGGAGGGGTTTTAATTCACCCCTCCACTTT	CASRRGFNSPLHF
NA	TRBV23-1	NA	TRBJ2-3	17	TGCGCCAGCAGTAAATACCAGGGGAGACTCAGCACAGATACGCAGTATTTT	CASSKYQGRLSTDTQYF
NA	TRBV9	NA	TRBJ2-3	14	TGTGCCAGCAGCGTAGCAGACTCCACAGATACGCAGTATTTT	CASSVADSTDTQYF
NA	TRBV7-2	NA	TRBJ2-5	14	TGTGCCAGCACCTTACAGGGATACAGGGAGACCCAGTACTTC	CASTLQGYRETQYF
NA	TRBV29-1	NA	TRBJ2-3	13	TGCAGCGTAAGAACTGACAACACAGATACGCAGTATTTT	CSVRTDNTDTQYF
NA	TRBV5-1	NA	TRBJ2-5	14	TGCGCCAGCAGCTTTAGGCTATTGGGGGAGACCCAGTACTTC	CASSFRLLGETQYF
TRBD2	TRBV10-3	NA	TRBJ2-7	15	TGTGCCATCAGCAGCACTAGCGGGGGGTCCTACGAGCAGTACTTC	CAISSTSGGSYEQYF
NA	TRBV5-1	once	TRBJ1-4	14	TGCGCCAGCAGCTTGGCCAGGCGCAATGAAAAACTGTTTTTT	CASSLARRNEKLFF
NA	TRBV5-6	NA	TRBJ2-4	14	TGTGCCAGCAGCTTCTGGCAGCATGAAAACATTCAGTACTTC	CASSFWQHENIQYF
NA	TRBV27	NA	TRBJ2-7	17	TGTGCCAGCAGTTTAAAGGGGGTGAGGGGCGGAGACTACGAGCAGTACTTC	CASSLKGVRGGDYEQYF
TRBD1	TRBV7-9	NA	TRBJ2-7	14	TGTGCCAGCAGCTTTACGGACAGGGCCTACGAGCAGTACTTC	CASSFTDRAYEQYF
NA	TRBV28	NA	TRBJ2-3	14	TGTGCCAGCAGTTTTGTATTAGGCACAGATACGCAGTATTTT	CASSFVLGTDTQYF
NA	TRBV20-1	NA	TRBJ2-3	11	TGCAGTGCCAAGGAGACAGATACGCAGTATTTT	CSAKETDTQYF
NA	TRBV7-8	NA	TRBJ2-5	14	TGTGCCAGCAGCGTCACCCCTGACCAAGAGACCCAGTACTTC	CASSVTPDQETQYF
NA	TRBV29-1	NA	TRBJ1-1	15	TGCAGCGTTGGAGATCAGGGCAGATCGAACACTGAAGCTTTCTTT	CSVGDQGRSNTEAFF
NA	TRBV6-1	NA	TRBJ1-3	16	TGTGCCAGCAGTGAAGTGGGGGGGTTATCTGGAAACACCATATATTTT	CASSEVGGLSGNTIYF
TRBD1	TRBV18	NA	TRBJ1-1	13	TGTGCCAGCTCATCCGGGACAGCACGCGAAGCTTTCTTT	CASSSGTAREAFF
NA	TRBV7-9	NA	TRBJ1-6	15	TGTGCCACCCGAAGGGGGGGAGGGATAACTTCACCCCTCCACTTT	CATRRGGGITSPLHF
NA	TRBV7-9	NA	TRBJ2-4	13	TGTGCCAGCAGCTTGGCAGGGGTGAGCATTCAGTACTTC	CASSLAGVSIQYF
TRBD2	TRBV10-2	NA	TRBJ2-7	13	TGCGCCAGCCGAGCTAGCGGGGGTTACGAGCAGTACTTC	CASRASGGYEQYF
TRBD2	TRBV7-2	NA	TRBJ2-2	16	TGTGCCAGCAGCTTAGTGGCTAGCGGGGTCACCGGGGAGCTGTTTTTT	CASSLVASGVTGELFF
NA	TRBV4-3	NA	TRBJ2-7	12	TGCGCCAGCAGCCAAGGGGTCCACGAGCAGTACTTC	CASSQGVHEQYF
TRBD1	TRBV7-2	NA	TRBJ1-5	17	TGTGCCAGCAGCTTAGATAGGTACGCGACAGGGGATCAGCCCCAGCATTTT	CASSLDRYATGDQPQHF
TRBD1	TRBV15	NA	TRBJ2-5	16	TGTGCCACCAGCACGATTCCCCAGGGGGCCGGGGAGACCCAGTACTTC	CATSTIPQGAGETQYF
NA	TRBV19	NA	TRBJ1-5	16	TGTGCCAGCTATCCCCGTGACGCATATAGCAATCAGCCCCAGCATTTT	CASYPRDAYSNQPQHF
NA	TRBV5-4	NA	TRBJ1-3	13	TGTGCCAGCAGCTTGGACTCTGCGGGCACCATATATTTT	CASSLDSAGTIYF
NA	TRBV7-2	NA	TRBJ2-2	14	TGTGCCAGCAGCCCAGTCCAGGGCACCGGGGAGCTGTTTTTT	CASSPVQGTGELFF
NA	TRBV30	NA	TRBJ1-6	14	TGTGCCTGGCGGGGGGGGGCTTCGCTCTCACCCCTCCACTTT	CAWRGGASLSPLHF
NA	TRBV11-1	NA	TRBJ1-2	12	TGTGCCAGCAGCCCGAGGCCGGACTTCAACACCTTC	CASSPRPDFNTF
NA	TRBV28	NA	TRBJ1-5	18	TGTGCCAGCAGTTTAACCTACCAGGGGTTTCATAGCAATCAGCCCCAGCATTTT	CASSLTYQGFHSNQPQHF
NA	TRBV7-3	NA	TRBJ1-2	16	TGTGCCAGCAGCTTGACACCGGGGGACAAGTTATATGGCTACACCTTC	CASSLTPGDKLYGYTF
NA	TRBV27	NA	TRBJ2-1	15	TGTGCCAGCAGTTTCAGGGGACTCGGCTACAATGAGCAGTTCTTC	CASSFRGLGYNEQFF
NA	TRBV7-9	few	TRBJ1-2	15	TGTGCCAGCAGCTTAGTTGGGACCAATAACTATGGCTACACCTTC	CASSLVGTNNYGYTF
NA	TRBV7-3	NA	TRBJ2-7	14	TGTGCCAGCAGCGGACAGAGGGCATCCTACGAGCAGTACTTC	CASSGQRASYEQYF
TRBD1	TRBV18	once	TRBJ2-7	17	TGTGCCAGCTCACCCCCAGACAGGGCGTATTTCTCCTACGAGCAGTACTTC	CASSPPDRAYFSYEQYF
TRBD1	TRBV7-9	NA	TRBJ2-3	15	TGTGCCAGCAGGTCCGGGACAGGGAGTCCAGATACGCAGTATTTT	CASRSGTGSPDTQYF
NA	TRBV5-6	NA	TRBJ2-7	14	TGTGCCAGCAGCTTGGGGCAGCAAGCCTACGAGCAGTACTTC	CASSLGQQAYEQYF
NA	TRBV9	NA	TRBJ1-3	13	TGTGCCAGCAGCGTAGGTCTCCAAAACACCATATATTTT	CASSVGLQNTIYF
TRBD1	TRBV19	once	TRBJ1-2	14	TGTGCCAGTTTCTTTCCCGGGACAGGGCTTGGCTACACCTTC	CASFFPGTGLGYTF
TRBD2	TRBV11-3	NA	TRBJ2-2	16	TGTGCCAGCAGCTTTTTAGCGGGAGATGACACCGGGGAGCTGTTTTTT	CASSFLAGDDTGELFF
TRBD2	TRBV10-2	NA	TRBJ2-5	15	TGCGCCAGCAGCGTAGGACTAGCGGGAGTTGAGACCCAGTACTTC	CASSVGLAGVETQYF
NA	TRBV5-4	NA	TRBJ1-1	13	TGTGCCAGCAGGCAGGATTCTCGGCGTGAAGCTTTCTTT	CASRQDSRREAFF
TRBD1	TRBV13	NA	TRBJ1-2	15	TGTGCCAGCACCCCACAGGGGGCTTATAACTATGGCTACACCTTC	CASTPQGAYNYGYTF
TRBD1	TRBV11-2	once	TRBJ2-7	16	TGTGCCAGCAGTACCCTCGGGGACAGGGTAATCTACGAGCAGTACTTC	CASSTLGDRVIYEQYF
TRBD2	TRBV2	NA	TRBJ2-3	14	TGTGCCAGCAGTGCCCTAGCGGGTCCAGATACGCAGTATTTT	CASSALAGPDTQYF
NA	TRBV18	NA	TRBJ2-2	14	TGTGCCAGCTCATTCTCAGGGGCGGCCGGGGAGCTGTTTTTT	CASSFSGAAGELFF
NA	TRBV18	NA	TRBJ1-1	14	TGTGCCAGCTCACCACCGCCAGAGGGTTCTGAAGCTTTCTTT	CASSPPPEGSEAFF
NA	TRBV27	NA	TRBJ2-3	13	TGTGCCAGCAGTTCATGGGGTCCAGATACGCAGTATTTT	CASSSWGPDTQYF
NA	TRBV11-1	few	TRBJ1-6	15	TGTGCCAGCAGCTTAGCCGGGGGGCTAGGCTCACCCCTCCACTTT	CASSLAGGLGSPLHF
NA	TRBV9	NA	TRBJ2-3	15	TGTGCCAGCAGCGCCACAGGAGACCTCACAGATACGCAGTATTTT	CASSATGDLTDTQYF